This is a list of T cell receptor beta chains from one sample in a study of T cells in Graves' hyperthyroidism and ophthalmopathy. In TCRdb, the multiplex PCR reads were re-called with MiXCR into one record per CDR3 protein. The table has a few hundred thousand distinct CDR3 sequences, less than 20% seen once. Input material: blood. These receptors were obtained from a woman aged 25 to 39 with Graves' hyperthyroidism. CDR3s include the opening cysteine and the closing phenylalanine or tryptophan. A D gene is named only where the DNA matches it firmly. The size of a clone is reported for some rows only, either as once, few or many, or as a class for expanded clones.

>TRBJ1-2|TRBV3-1|many|.
CASSQDLRGPGYTF
TGTGCCAGCAGCCAAGATCTCCGAGGTCCTGGCTACACCTTC
>TRBJ1-1|TRBV28|many|.
CASRSTAMNTEAFF
TGTGCCAGCAGATCGACAGCCATGAACACTGAAGCTTTCTTT
>TRBJ2-2|TRBV5-1|few|TRBD2
CASHTSGSLGGELFF
TGCGCCAGCCACACTAGCGGGAGTCTCGGCGGGGAGCTGTTTTTT
>TRBJ2-1|TRBV20-1|.|TRBD2
CSASTVAGGLNEQFF
TGCAGTGCTAGTACCGTAGCGGGAGGGCTCAATGAGCAGTTCTTC
>TRBJ1-2|TRBV24-1|few|.
CATSDNRVRVDGYTF
TGTGCCACCAGTGACAATAGAGTCAGGGTGGATGGCTACACCTTC
>TRBJ2-3|TRBV6-1|few|.
CASSKGGLGGDTQYF
TGTGCCAGCAGCAAGGGGGGCTTGGGTGGTGATACGCAGTATTTT
>TRBJ2-1|TRBV11-2|many|.
CASSYDRWRNNEQFF
TGTGCCAGCAGCTACGATAGATGGCGGAACAATGAGCAGTTCTTC
>TRBJ2-1|TRBV7-6|many|.
CASSPILGAQFF
TGTGCCAGCAGCCCTATCCTCGGGGCACAGTTCTTC
>TRBJ2-7|TRBV7-9|few|TRBD1
CASSLEWDSYEQYF
TGTGCCAGCAGCTTAGAGTGGGACAGCTACGAGCAGTACTTC
>TRBJ2-1|TRBV24-1|few|TRBD2
CATSDFSSGRFNEQFF
TGTGCCACCAGTGATTTTTCTAGCGGGAGATTTAATGAGCAGTTCTTC
>TRBJ2-7|TRBV6-5|many|.
CASSYARGTVSYEQYF
TGTGCCAGCAGTTACGCACGGGGGACAGTCTCCTACGAGCAGTACTTC
>TRBJ1-1|TRBV14|many|.
CASSPVGYTEAFF
TGTGCCAGCAGCCCCGTAGGGTACACTGAAGCTTTCTTT
>TRBJ2-2|TRBV28|.|TRBD1
CASSPGQGTGGVFF
TGTGCCAGCAGTCCGGGACAGGGGACCGGGGGGGTGTTTTTT
>TRBJ1-1|TRBV6-1|many|.
CATGGLYTEAFF
TGTGCCACCGGAGGGTTGTACACTGAAGCTTTCTTT
>TRBJ1-1|TRBV6-1|many|.
CASSDRDTEAFF
TGTGCCAGCAGTGACAGGGACACTGAAGCTTTCTTT